These T cell receptor beta chains were read from a single sample in a study of metastatic and nonmetastatic thyroid tumors. Using MiXCR, TCRdb reanalyzed the PCR reads. The sample consists of approximately 32,000 clones, over 15% of them appearing once. The sample was blood. The receptors derive from a female donor with papillary thyroid cancer or a benign thyroid nodule (not recorded which). Some clones in this sample may be carry-over from other donors' samples. CDR3s include the opening cysteine and the closing phenylalanine or tryptophan. The D gene is left open where the match is weak. Part of the rows lack a size; the others show once, few, many or a class for expanded clones.

d_call	j_call	v_call	clone_size	cdr3_aa	cdr3_nt
NA	TRBJ1-1	TRBV6-1	few	CASRGSYPQGNTEAFF	TGTGCCAGCAGAGGCAGCTACCCCCAGGGGAACACTGAAGCTTTCTTT
NA	TRBJ1-2	TRBV20-1	many	CSASPTVYGYTF	TGCAGTGCTAGCCCGACAGTCTATGGCTACACCTTC
NA	TRBJ1-5	TRBV20-1	many	CSARVFSTLQNQPQHF	TGCAGTGCTAGAGTCTTTTCTACCCTCCAAAATCAGCCCCAGCATTTT
NA	TRBJ1-5	TRBV6-2/TRBV6-3	NA	CASLLLDAGYYINQPQHF	TGTGCCAGCTTGTTACTCGACGCGGGTTATTATATCAATCAGCCCCAGCATTTT
TRBD1	TRBJ1-1	TRBV6-1	NA	CASSRGQVNTEAFF	TGTGCCAGCAGTCGTGGACAGGTTAACACTGAAGCTTTCTTT
TRBD1	TRBJ2-3	TRBV7-8	once	CGSSQSEGQGSTDPQYF	TGTGGCAGCAGCCAGTCGGAGGGACAGGGGAGCACAGATCCGCAGTATTTT
TRBD1	TRBJ1-2	TRBV29-1	many	CSVEGGQGVYGYTF	TGCAGCGTTGAAGGGGGACAGGGGGTCTATGGCTACACCTTC
TRBD1	TRBJ1-1	TRBV28	medium-sized	CASSLRLGRTGGTEAFF	TGTGCCAGCAGTTTACGACTCGGAAGAACAGGGGGGACTGAAGCTTTCTTT
TRBD1	TRBJ2-3	TRBV7-2	few	CASSLAGQGTDTQYF	TGTGCCAGCAGCTTAGCTGGACAGGGGACAGATACGCAGTATTTT
NA	TRBJ2-5	TRBV6-1	NA	CASSRLGTPLETKYF	TGTGCCAGCAGCCGCCTAGGGACACCCCTGGAGACCAAGTACTTC
TRBD2	TRBJ2-3	TRBV6-1	many	CASSEIDGTSVLRF	TGTGCCAGCAGTGAAATAGACGGGACTAGCGTTCTTCGTTTT
NA	TRBJ1-1	TRBV18	once	CASSPRMWQGTEAFF	TGTGCCAGCTCACCACGCATGTGGCAGGGCACTGAAGCTTTCTTT
NA	TRBJ1-1	TRBV27	many	CASSFIGGNTEAFF	TGTGCCAGCAGTTTTATAGGAGGGAACACTGAAGCTTTCTTT
NA	TRBJ2-7	TRBV2	NA	CASSEGRGPTYEQYF	TGTGCCAGCAGTGAAGGGAGGGGTCCTACCTACGAGCAGTACTTC
TRBD1	TRBJ1-1	TRBV20-1	NA	CSARLGGRAENTEAFF	TGCAGTGCTAGGTTAGGGGGCAGGGCGGAGAACACTGAAGCTTTCTTT